A single sample gave rise to the 10 T cell receptor beta chains below, sequenced in a study of T-cell memory formation after mild COVID-19. In TCRdb, the 5' RACE reads were re-called with MiXCR into one record per CDR3 protein. The repertoire holds 200,000 to 250,000 distinct CDR3 sequences, with over 9.5% as singletons. The sample comprised PBMCs or a T cell subset sorted from them (not recorded which). The receptors were sampled from a man between 18 and 35 years old who had mild COVID-19 (a few samples of this study predate the infection). Cell type and time point are not known.

The rearrangement joins TRBV7-2 to TRBJ2-6; TRBD2 aligns across 7 bases. This CDR3 comprises 17 residues. The germline CDR1 and CDR2 sequences are SGHTA and FQGNSA. The V segment lost 1 base and the J segment 4 bases; nucleotides outside the gene matches: 7. The CDR3 loop is CASSLGRGVSGANVLTF. The CDR3 coding sequence is TGTGCCAGCAGCTTAGGCCGGGGGGTCTCAGGGGCCAACGTCCTGACTTTC.

The genes are TRBV5-4 and TRBJ2-3; TRBD2 might be the D (6 bases). Germline assignment: CDR1 SGHNT and CDR2 YYREEE (reference sequence). V lost 3 bases and J lost 0, with 11 bases in between. CDR3 size: 15 residues. The CDR3 sequence: CASSSHSGSTDTQYF. The CDR3 nucleotides read TGTGCCAGCAGCTCTCATAGCGGTAGCACAGATACGCAGTATTTT.

This clonotype was detected only a few times. The chain links TRBV5-1 to TRBJ1-6; D possibly corresponds to TRBD1 (5 bases). Germline values: CDR1 SGHRS, CDR2 YFSETQ. The ends were cut back, 1 base at V and 10 bases at J, with 12 bases in the middle. The CDR3 has 14 residues. CDR3 sequence: CASSLIPGDSPLHF. The DNA for the CDR3 is TGCGCCAGCAGCTTGATCCCGGGGGACTCACCCCTCCACTTT. The complete variable domain, with remaining parts taken from reference TRBV5-1 and TRBJ1-6, reads KAGVTQTPRYLIKTRGQQVTLSCSPISGHRSVSWYQQTPGQGLQFLFEYFSETQRNKGNFPGRFSGRQFSNSRSEMNVSTLELGDSALYLCASSLIPGDSPLHFGNGTRLTVT.

V and J are TRBV5-6 and TRBJ2-2; D tentatively fits TRBD1 or TRBD2 (5 bases each). Germline CDR1 reads SGHDT; CDR2 reads YYEEEE. Between the trimmed V and J ends, which lost 3 bases and 3 bases, there was a span of 15 bases. The CDR3 has 16 residues. CDR3 residues: CASSSPGRKDTGELFF. The CDR3 nucleotides are TGTGCCAGCAGCTCACCGGGACGGAAAGACACCGGGGAGCTGTTTTTT.

This chain joins TRBV29-1 and TRBJ2-6, with 10 bases aligning to TRBD2. Germline assignment: CDR1 SQVTM and CDR2 ANQGSEA. The CDR3 length is 16 residues. J lost 0 bases, V lost 4 bases, and 3 bases had no gene match. This CDR3 is CSVALAGTSGANVLTF. The DNA for the CDR3 is TGCAGCGTTGCACTAGCGGGAACCTCTGGGGCCAACGTCCTGACTTTC. The complete variable domain, with remaining parts taken from reference TRBV29-1 and TRBJ2-6, reads SAVISQKPSRDICQRGTSLTIQCQVDSQVTMMFWYRQQPGQSLTLIATANQGSEATYESGFVIDKFPISRPNLTFSTLTVSNMSPEDSSIYLCSVALAGTSGANVLTFGAGSRLTVL.

This clonotype showed up just a few times. The chain recombines TRBV19 with TRBJ1-1, with D possibly being TRBD1 (5 bases). The CDR3 contains 13 residues. V gave up 4 bases and J gave up 3 bases, with 9 bases separating them. CDR1 and CDR2 from the germline V gene are LNHDA and SQIVND (reference sequence). CDR3 sequence: CASSTDRDTEAFF. The CDR3 coding sequence is TGTGCCAGTAGTACCGACAGAGACACTGAAGCTTTCTTT.

The chain combines TRBV7-2 with TRBJ1-1; tentative D call: TRBD1 (5 bases). The CDR3 runs to 15 residues. Trimming removed 3 bases at V and 0 bases at J, with 11 bases between. CDR1 is SGHTA and CDR2 is FQGNSA in the germline V gene. This chain's CDR3 is CASSFGAAMNTEAFF. CDR3 in DNA: TGTGCCAGCAGCTTCGGGGCAGCGATGAACACTGAAGCTTTCTTT.

V is TRBV5-4 and J is TRBJ2-7; 8 nucleotides agree with TRBD1. Per the germline V gene, CDR1 is SGHNT and CDR2 is YYREEE (reference sequence). The CDR3 is 13 amino acids. After removal of 4 bases from V and 5 bases from J, the junction contained 5 bases not matched to a gene. CDR3 nucleotides: TGTGCCAGCAGCGGGCAGGGGGCCGACGAGCAGTACTTC. The encoded protein is CASSGQGADEQYF.

This chain links TRBV11-1 with TRBJ2-2; possibly TRBD2 for D (6 bases). From germline, CDR1 is SGHAT and CDR2 FQDESV (reference sequence). The CDR3 sequence is 15 residues long. V dropped 1 base and J dropped 3 bases, with 9 bases sitting between them. The CDR3 coding sequence is TGTGCCAGCAGCTTAGTGGGCGGGGACACCGGGGAGCTGTTTTTT. Protein product: CASSLVGGDTGELFF.

V and J are TRBV7-9 and TRBJ1-4; D is ambiguous. CDR1 SEHNR and CDR2 FQNEAQ come from the germline V gene (reference sequence). Deletions cut 3 bases from V and 7 bases from J, with 12 bases between. The CDR3 consists of 14 residues. CDR3: CASSFSSAGEKLFF. The DNA for the CDR3 is TGTGCCAGCAGCTTCAGCTCCGCCGGTGAAAAACTGTTTTTT.